This record covers a single TCR beta chain. The J segment lost 3 bases and the V segment lost 7 bases, leaving 4 bases of the junction unmatched. From germline, CDR1 is MNHEY and CDR2 SVGAGI. This CDR3 is 13 amino acids long. The record originates from a study of OX40 agonist ivuxolimab in advanced cancers. Study-wide background: The study treated patients with ivuxolimab, an agonistic anti-OX40 (CD134) antibody. Every 2 weeks, patients received ivuxolimab intravenously, dosed at 0.01 to 10 mg/kg.

The method was immunoSEQ multiplex PCR; TCRdb's version includes in-frame clones alone and lacks a portion of them. The table shows about 30,000 clones, with about nine tenths occurring only once. The chain carries TRBV6-5 and TRBJ2-7, with TRBD2 identical over 9 bases. Source: CD4+ or CD8+ T cells sorted from blood, taken in a trial of the OX40 agonist ivuxolimab. This sequence was found in an adult with an advanced solid tumor such as melanoma, head and neck, liver or kidney cancer. The CDR3 sequence is CASKASGDYEQYF. CDR3 DNA: TGTGCCAGCAAGGCTAGCGGGGACTACGAGCAGTACTTC.